The 3 T cell receptor beta chains below all came from one sample that was sequenced in a study of control samples from healthy donors and cancer patients. Assay: immunoSEQ multiplex PCR; the TCRdb copy retains only in-frame clones and omits some. The sample comprises about 220,000 clones, over 90% of which are singletons, and about 1.6% rests with the top ten. What was sequenced was blood. Receptors originate from a man between 45 and 60 years old in good health.

The gene calls are TRBV13 and TRBJ1-6, with TRBD1 identical over 7 bases. Losses at the gene ends were 0 bases for V and 6 bases for J; bases not matched to a gene: 8. The CDR3 extends over 17 amino acids. CDR1 PRHDT and CDR2 FYEKMQ come from the germline V gene (reference sequence). The CDR3 coding sequence is TGTGCCAGCAGCTTAGGCCTCAGGGGGGCGGGTAATTCACCCCTCCACTTT. Protein product: CASSLGLRGAGNSPLHF.

The CDR3 DNA is TGTGCCAGCAGCTTATCTCAGGACGAGCAGTACGTC. Protein sequence: CASSLSQDEQYV. The chain uses TRBV7-9 and TRBJ2-7; D is ambiguous. V lost 2 bases to trimming and J lost 5 bases, with 7 bases between them. CDR3 length: 12 residues. Germline V CDR1 and CDR2: SEHNR, FQNEAQ (reference sequence).

This chain connects TRBV5-8 to TRBJ1-5, with D perhaps TRBD1 (6 bases). This CDR3 comprises 15 residues. CDR1 and CDR2 from the germline V gene are SGHTS and YDEGEE. V lost 0 bases and J 6 bases, leaving 13 bases between the germline ends. The CDR3 DNA reads as TGTGCCAGCAGCTTGGTCACAGGGTTCAGTCAGCCCCAGCATTTT. Protein: CASSLVTGFSQPQHF.